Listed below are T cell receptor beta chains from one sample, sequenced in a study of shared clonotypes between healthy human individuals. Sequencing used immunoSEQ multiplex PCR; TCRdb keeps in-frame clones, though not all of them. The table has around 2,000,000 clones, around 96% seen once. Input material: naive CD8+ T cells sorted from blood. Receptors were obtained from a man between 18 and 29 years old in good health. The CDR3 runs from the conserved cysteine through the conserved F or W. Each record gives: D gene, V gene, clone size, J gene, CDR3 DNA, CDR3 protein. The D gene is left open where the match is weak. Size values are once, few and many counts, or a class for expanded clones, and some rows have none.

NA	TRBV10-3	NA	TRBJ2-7	TGTGCCATCATCGTTCCCCAGACAGAGGAAAACTCCTACGAGCAGTACTTC	CAIIVPQTEENSYEQYF
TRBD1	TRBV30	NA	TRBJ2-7	TGTGCCTGGGATCCGGGGGACAGGCGATATTCCTACGAGCAGTACTTC	CAWDPGDRRYSYEQYF
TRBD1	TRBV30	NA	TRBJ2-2	TGTGCCTCCTCAGAGATTCCGGGACAGGTGTTTGGGGAGCTGTTTTTT	CASSEIPGQVFGELFF
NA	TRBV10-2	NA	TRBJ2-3	TGCGCCAGCAGTGAAACCCCAGTTCTGGGCAGCACAGATACGCAGTATTTT	CASSETPVLGSTDTQYF
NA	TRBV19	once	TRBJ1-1	TGTGCCAGTGGACTACCGGACGAAGCTTTCTTT	CASGLPDEAFF
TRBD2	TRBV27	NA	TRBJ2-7	TGTGCCAGCAGTTTCAGCGGGAGATTGTCCTACGAGCAGTACTTC	CASSFSGRLSYEQYF
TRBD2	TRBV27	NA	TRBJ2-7	TGTGCCAGCAGTTTCTCCCTGGGGGGGTTATCGTACGAGCAGTACTTC	CASSFSLGGLSYEQYF
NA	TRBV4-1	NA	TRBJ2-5	TGCGCCAGCAGCCAAGATAAGCGACAAACCCAGTACTTC	CASSQDKRQTQYF
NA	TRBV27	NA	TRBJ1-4	TGTGCCAGCAGTTTAGGGGGAACAACTAATGAAAAACTGTTTTTT	CASSLGGTTNEKLFF
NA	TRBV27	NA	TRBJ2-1	TGTGCCAGCGTACTCAGGGAAGAGGATGAGCAGTTCTTC	CASVLREEDEQFF
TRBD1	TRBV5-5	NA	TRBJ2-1	TGTGCCAGCAGCCTGGACAGGAGCTCCTACAATGAGCAGTTCTTC	CASSLDRSSYNEQFF
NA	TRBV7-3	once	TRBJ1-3	TGTGCCAGCAGCTTAGGGGGGCTCTCTGGAAACACCATATATTTT	CASSLGGLSGNTIYF
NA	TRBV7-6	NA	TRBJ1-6	TGTGCCAGCAGCTCCGAAGAGAATTCACCCCTCCACTTT	CASSSEENSPLHF
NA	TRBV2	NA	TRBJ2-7	TGTGCCAGCAAGATCAGACCCGAGCAGTACTTC	CASKIRPEQYF
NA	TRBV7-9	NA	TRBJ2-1	TGTGCCAGCAGCTCGGGGCGGAATGAGCAGTTCTTC	CASSSGRNEQFF
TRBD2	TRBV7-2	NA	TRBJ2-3	TGTGCCAGCAGCCTAGGTCCCCAACTAGCGGGAGGCACAGATACGCAGTATTTT	CASSLGPQLAGGTDTQYF
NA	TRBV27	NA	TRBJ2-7	TGTGCCAGCAGTCGCACCGGGGCGGGAACTTACGAGCAGTACTTC	CASSRTGAGTYEQYF
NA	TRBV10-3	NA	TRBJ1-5	TGTGCCATCAGTGAGCGGGAAACATACGGGGATCAGCCCCAGCATTTT	CAISERETYGDQPQHF
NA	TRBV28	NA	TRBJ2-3	TGTGCCAGCAGTTTAGCACGGGAAGGCACAGATACGCAGTATTTT	CASSLAREGTDTQYF
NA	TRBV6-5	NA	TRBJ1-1	TGTGCCAGCAGTTACGGGGGAAGGACTGAAGCTTTCTTT	CASSYGGRTEAFF
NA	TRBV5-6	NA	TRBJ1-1	TGTGCCAGCAGCTTTGTGGGGGCGGTTGAAGCTTTCTTT	CASSFVGAVEAFF
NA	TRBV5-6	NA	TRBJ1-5	TGTGCCAGCAGCTTGGGATGGGGTTACAATCAGCCCCAGCATTTT	CASSLGWGYNQPQHF
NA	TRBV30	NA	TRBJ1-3	TGTGCCTGGAGTGAGCTCGGGGGCTTTGGGAACACCATATATTTT	CAWSELGGFGNTIYF
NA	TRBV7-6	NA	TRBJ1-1	TGTGCCAGCAGCCCGCCGAGGGGGGACACTGAAGCTTTCTTT	CASSPPRGDTEAFF
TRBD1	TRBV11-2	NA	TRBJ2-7	TGTGCCAGCAGTCAGTCCCGGGACAGGGGGCCTGGGGAGCAGTACTTC	CASSQSRDRGPGEQYF
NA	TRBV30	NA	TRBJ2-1	TGTGCCTGGCGCGGTGGGGGAGCCCGATCGTTCGAGCAGTTCTTC	CAWRGGGARSFEQFF
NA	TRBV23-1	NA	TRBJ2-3	TGCGCCAGCATCAAACCGAGGGGGTCCCGAAAAGGTACGCAGTATTTT	CASIKPRGSRKGTQYF
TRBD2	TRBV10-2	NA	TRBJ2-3	TGCGCCAGCAGGACAGGACTAGCGGGAAACACAGATACGCAGTATTTT	CASRTGLAGNTDTQYF
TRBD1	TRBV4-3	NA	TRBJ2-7	TGCGCCAGCAGCCAGCACAGGGGCTCCTACGAGCAGTACTTC	CASSQHRGSYEQYF
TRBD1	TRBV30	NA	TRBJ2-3	TGTGCCTGGAGTCCAGGACAGGGCGGGGATACGCAGTATTTT	CAWSPGQGGDTQYF
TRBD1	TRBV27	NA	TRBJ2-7	TGTGCCAGCAGTCTTGGGACAGACTACGAGCAGTACTTC	CASSLGTDYEQYF
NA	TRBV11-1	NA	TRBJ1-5	TGTGCCAGCAGCCAAGGGACTGGGAATCAGCCCCAGCATTTT	CASSQGTGNQPQHF
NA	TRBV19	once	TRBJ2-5	TGTGCCAGTAGTATTTTAGGGGGGACTTCCCTATACTTC	CASSILGGTSLYF
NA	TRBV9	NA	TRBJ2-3	TGTGCCAGCAGTAGTGAGTGGCGGGATACAGATACGCAGTATTTT	CASSSEWRDTDTQYF
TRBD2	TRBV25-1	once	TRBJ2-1	TGTGCCAGCAGTGCCTCCGGACTAGCGGGAGGGAATGAGCAGTTCTTC	CASSASGLAGGNEQFF
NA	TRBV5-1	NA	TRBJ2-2	TGCGCCAGCAGCTTCCAGGAATATGCGAACACCGGGGAGCTGTTTTTT	CASSFQEYANTGELFF
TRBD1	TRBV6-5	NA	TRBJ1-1	TGTGCCAGCAGTTCTTCCCAGGACAGGCTGAACACTGAAGCTTTCTTT	CASSSSQDRLNTEAFF
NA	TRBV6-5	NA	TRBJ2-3	TGTGCCAGCAGTCCACCAGCCTCAGATACGCAGTATTTT	CASSPPASDTQYF
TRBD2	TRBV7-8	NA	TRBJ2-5	TGTGCCAGCAGCTTACTAGCGGGAGTAGAGACCCAGTACTTC	CASSLLAGVETQYF
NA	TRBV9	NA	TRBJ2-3	TGTGCCAGCAGCGTATACGCGGAACCGGCGGGCACAGATACGCAGTATTTT	CASSVYAEPAGTDTQYF
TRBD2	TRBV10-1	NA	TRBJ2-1	TGCGCCAGCAGGGTTGCGGGGGGGCCGGGCGAGCAGTTCTTC	CASRVAGGPGEQFF
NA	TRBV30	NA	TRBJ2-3	TGTGCCTGGAGTGTAGGGGATATTAGCACAGATACGCAGTATTTT	CAWSVGDISTDTQYF
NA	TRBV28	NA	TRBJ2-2	TGTGCCAGCAGCCGGGAGAACACCGGGGAGCTGTTTTTT	CASSRENTGELFF
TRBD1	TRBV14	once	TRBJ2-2	TGTGCCAGCAGCCACGACAGGGAGAACACCGGGGAGCTGTTTTTT	CASSHDRENTGELFF
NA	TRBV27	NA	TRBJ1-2	TGTGCCAGCAGTCCCTCGAAGGGGGAGTCTGGATATGGCTACACCTTC	CASSPSKGESGYGYTF
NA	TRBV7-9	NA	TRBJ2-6	TGTGCCAGCAGCTCCCTCTGGGGACGTAACTCTGGGGCCAACGTCCTGACTTTC	CASSSLWGRNSGANVLTF
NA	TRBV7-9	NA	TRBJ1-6	TGTGCCAGTAACACGCCGGGTTACGATTCACCCCTCCACTTT	CASNTPGYDSPLHF
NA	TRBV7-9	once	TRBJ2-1	TGTGCCAGCAGCTTTTTTGAAGGGATCTACAATGAGCAGTTCTTC	CASSFFEGIYNEQFF
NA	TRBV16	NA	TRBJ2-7	TGTGCCAGCAGCCAATTAAGCGGAACCTACGAGCAGTACTTC	CASSQLSGTYEQYF
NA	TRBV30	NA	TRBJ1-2	TGTGCCTGGAGTGTGAAGGGCTACTATGGCTACACCTTC	CAWSVKGYYGYTF